This T cell receptor (beta chain) originates from a study of blood T cell repertoires in COVID-19. As for the study in general: Some COVID-19 samples were acute and others convalescent; all came from the United States, Italy and Spain. PBMCs, B-cell-depleted T cells, or T cells provided the cDNA or gDNA that made up the material.

The CDR3 loop spans 13 amino acids. Trimming left V 2 bases short and J 10 bases short, with 9 bases between. Germline V gene lookup returns CDR1 MNHNS and CDR2 SASEGT. Per the study methods: Nucleated cell number was recorded as an estimate derived from reference gene primer amplification. Generated by immunoSEQ multiplex PCR, the TCRdb table keeps only in-frame clones and is missing some. V, J and clone size derive from that table, while D and trimming were established from the DNA sequence. The sample lists some 150,000 clones, 82% occurring once. Material: peripheral blood. The TCR comes from a woman aged 70-85 years with acute or convalescent COVID-19. The rearrangement uses TRBV6-1 and TRBJ1-6, with D tentatively TRBD1 (5 bases). CDR3 coding DNA: TGTGCCAGCAGTGAACGGGGGATATCACCCCTCCACTTT. Translated: CASSERGISPLHF.